The 25 T cell receptor beta chains given below trace back to one sample, sequenced in a study of blood T cell repertoires in COVID-19. TCRdb's table, derived via immunoSEQ multiplex PCR, lists solely in-frame clones and lacks some. The table includes about 330,000 clones, over 75% detected once. Sample: PBMCs or T cells enriched from blood (not recorded which). All receptors derive from a woman in her 30s who had recovered from COVID-19.

This clone was found a few times. This chain connects TRBV28 to TRBJ1-2, with D perhaps matching TRBD1 (5 bases). In germline, CDR1 is MDHEN, CDR2 SYDVKM. V dropped 6 bases and J dropped 5 bases, with 7 bases sitting between them. The CDR3 is 11 amino acids. The CDR3 loop reads CASSQGYGYTF. In DNA form, the CDR3 reads TGTGCCAGCAGCCAGGGATATGGCTACACCTTC.

The rearrangement links TRBV4-3 to TRBJ1-2; possible D gene TRBD1, 5 bases. Between the trimmed V and J ends, which lost 5 bases and 8 bases, there was a span of 21 bases. This CDR3 has 15 residues. Germline CDR1 LGHNA, CDR2 YSLEER. Here the CDR3 DNA reads TGCGCCAGCAGCAACCTCGGGGGAGAAGGCAAAGGCTACACCTTC. It specifies CASSNLGGEGKGYTF.

The CDR3 here is CASLTGGGQPQHF. CDR3 coding DNA: TGTGCCAGCTTGACAGGGGGCGGTCAGCCCCAGCATTTT. The chain uses TRBV28 and TRBJ1-5; TRBD1 agrees at 10 bases. Germline CDR1 MDHEN, CDR2 SYDVKM. V was clipped by 8 bases and J by 6 bases; unmatched bases: 4. The CDR3 spans 13 residues.

The chain combines TRBV2 with TRBJ2-7; 8 bases align to TRBD1. CDR3 length equals 13 residues. The germline V gene encodes CDR1 SNHLY and CDR2 FYNNEI. V was clipped by 6 bases and J by 5 bases; unmatched bases: 6. The CDR3 here is CASSGTGLDEQYF. Here the CDR3 DNA reads TGTGCCAGCAGCGGGACAGGTCTGGACGAGCAGTACTTC.

This clone was counted once. The CDR3 here is CASSYRKGTDNSPLHF. For the CDR3, the DNA is TGTGCCAGCAGTTACCGTAAGGGGACAGACAATTCACCCCTCCACTTT. The rearrangement joins TRBV6-5 to TRBJ1-6; 7 nucleotides agree with TRBD1. The CDR3 spans 16 residues. Germline V gene lookup returns CDR1 MNHEY and CDR2 SVGAGI. V shed 2 bases, J shed 7 bases, and the junction held 8 bases outside the gene matches.

This clone appeared a single time. The J gene is TRBJ1-3, the V gene TRBV3-1 (or the pseudogene TRBV3-2); 8 positions match TRBD1. The CDR3 is made up of 17 amino acids. Germline CDR1 LGHDT, CDR2 YNNKEL (reference sequence). Trimming cost V 8 bases and J 4 bases; bases outside gene matches: 16. CDR3 sequence: CASQQSRGRVGGNTIYF. CDR3 DNA sequence: TGTGCCAGCCAACAATCCAGGGGGCGAGTGGGGGGAAACACCATATATTTT.

J is TRBJ2-1 and V is TRBV5-4; 11 bases fit TRBD2. V shed 4 bases, J shed 5 bases, and the junction held 5 bases outside the gene matches. The CDR3 runs to 15 residues. Germline V gene lookup returns CDR1 SGHNT and CDR2 YYREEE (reference sequence). CDR3 region: CASSRTSGGDNEQFF. CDR3 nucleotides: TGTGCCAGCAGCCGTACTAGCGGGGGAGACAATGAGCAGTTCTTC.

The V gene is TRBV6-5, the J gene TRBJ1-1; 8 nucleotides match TRBD1. CDR1 MNHEY and CDR2 SVGAGI come from the germline V gene. This CDR3 comprises 15 residues. The V and J ends lost 5 bases and 1 base, in that order; junction bases with no gene match: 6. The CDR3 is CASSRTGWTNTEAFF. The CDR3 DNA sequence: TGTGCCAGCAGTCGGACAGGGTGGACGAACACTGAAGCTTTCTTT.

The chain has TRBV7-9 and TRBJ2-7; 11 bases align to TRBD2. This CDR3 comprises 15 residues. Germline-derived CDR1 and CDR2 are SEHNR and FQNEAQ (reference sequence). The V gene end was trimmed by 5 bases and the J gene end by 3 bases; junction bases not matched to a gene: 6. The CDR3 spells CASSGLAGGFYEQYF. CDR3 in DNA: TGTGCCAGCAGCGGTCTAGCGGGGGGTTTCTACGAGCAGTACTTC.

The CDR3, as DNA: TGTGCCAGTAGTTCCTCTACGGGGGGGTCCTACGAGCAGTACTTC. Amino acids: CASSSSTGGSYEQYF. The chain uses TRBV19 and TRBJ2-7; 8 bases line up with TRBD2. CDR3 size: 15 residues. Losses at the gene ends were 5 bases for V and 1 base for J; bases not matched to a gene: 7. Germline assignment: CDR1 LNHDA and CDR2 SQIVND (reference sequence).

In regard to this clone: Within the sample, other DNA sequences also encode this same CDR3. This chain joins TRBV5-1 and TRBJ2-7; 9 nucleotides agree with TRBD1. The CDR3 runs 13 residues. V was pared by 2 bases and J by 5 bases, with 2 bases of the junction left unmatched. CDR1 and CDR2 (germline): SGHRS, YFSETQ. CDR3 nucleotides: TGCGCCAGCAGCTTTACAGGGGGCGACGAGCAGTACTTC. Encoded protein: CASSFTGGDEQYF.

V gene TRBV19 combines with J gene TRBJ1-6, with D perhaps matching TRBD1 (6 bases). V was clipped by 4 bases and J by 5 bases, with 9 bases between them. This CDR3 has 14 amino acids. Germline V CDR1 and CDR2: LNHDA, SQIVND (reference sequence). This chain's CDR3 is CASSKTGNNSPLHF. Here the CDR3 DNA reads TGTGCCAGTAGTAAAACAGGGAATAATTCACCCCTCCACTTT.

The chain carries TRBV5-8 and TRBJ2-7; TRBD1 matches at 8 bases. Germline V gene sequence: CDR1 SGHTS, CDR2 YDEGEE. The CDR3 contains 16 residues. V trimming: 0 bases; J trimming: 0 bases; junction bases outside the gene matches: 5. The CDR3 protein is CASSLAGTGSSYEQYF. The CDR3, as DNA: TGTGCCAGCAGCTTGGCCGGGACAGGAAGCTCCTACGAGCAGTACTTC.

V usage is TRBV5-6 and J usage is TRBJ2-3; TRBD1 is a possible D gene (5 bases). The ends were cut back, 1 base at V and 0 bases at J, with 9 bases in the middle. The CDR3 covers 15 residues. The germline V gene has CDR1 SGHDT and CDR2 YYEEEE. In DNA form, the CDR3 reads TGTGCCAGCAGCTTGCAGGGCTCTAGCACAGATACGCAGTATTTT. It is translated as CASSLQGSSTDTQYF.

This sequence joins TRBV4-2 and TRBJ2-1; TRBD2 aligns across 11 bases. Germline CDR1 reads LGHNA; CDR2 reads YNFKEQ. The length of the CDR3 is 20 residues. Unmatched junction bases numbered 12, after V lost 2 bases and J lost 0 bases. The chain's CDR3 is CASSQTRGTSGSYSYNEQFF. For the CDR3, the DNA is TGTGCCAGCAGCCAAACGAGGGGGACTAGCGGCTCTTACTCCTACAATGAGCAGTTCTTC.

The chain combines TRBV19 with TRBJ1-1, with D unresolved. V lost 4 bases to trimming and J lost 2 bases, with 8 bases between them. The germline V gene encodes CDR1 LNHDA and CDR2 SQIVND (reference sequence). This CDR3 region has 13 residues. The CDR3 DNA follows: TGTGCCAGTAGTAGGGCAGACAACACTGAAGCTTTCTTT. Residues: CASSRADNTEAFF.

The chain employs TRBV4-3 and TRBJ1-2, with TRBD1 matching over 11 bases. Trimming at V came to 3 bases and at J to 3 bases, leaving 3 bases not matched to a gene. The CDR3 has 15 residues. Germline CDR1 reads LGHNA; CDR2 reads YSLEER. The CDR3 here is CASSHGTGGYYGYTF. The CDR3 DNA reads as TGCGCCAGCAGCCACGGGACAGGGGGGTACTATGGCTACACCTTC.

The count of this clone is one. V usage is TRBV12-3 or TRBV12-4 and J usage is TRBJ1-2; D gene uncertain. This CDR3 is built from 12 residues. The V and J ends lost 7 bases and 0 bases respectively, with 6 bases between them. CDR3: CASTPSNYGYTF. In nucleotides, the CDR3 is TGTGCCAGCACCCCGTCTAACTATGGCTACACCTTC.

The chain joins TRBV28 to TRBJ2-1; the D gene is possibly TRBD1 (5 bases). Germline assignment: CDR1 MDHEN and CDR2 SYDVKM. The CDR3 loop spans 15 amino acids. The germline V and J ends were trimmed by 1 base and 7 bases, with 14 bases remaining between them. CDR3 in DNA: TGTGCCAGCAGTTTATTTTTGCAGGGTGTGAATGAGCAGTTCTTC. Its protein product is CASSLFLQGVNEQFF.

V usage is TRBV19 and J usage is TRBJ1-3; 7 bases agree with TRBD1. Germline CDR1 and CDR2: LNHDA and SQIVND (reference sequence). CDR3 size: 14 residues. J lost 2 bases, V lost 2 bases, and 0 bases had no gene match. CDR3 sequence reads: CASSIQGAGNTIYF. CDR3 sequence (DNA): TGTGCCAGTAGTATACAGGGGGCTGGAAACACCATATATTTT.

The gene calls are TRBV6-2 or TRBV6-3 and TRBJ1-1; unclear D gene. Trimming stripped 2 bases from V and 4 bases from J, with 8 bases between. From germline, CDR1 is MNHEY and CDR2 SVGEGT. The CDR3 consists of 13 residues. CDR3 in amino acids: CASSYAGVTEAFF. As DNA, the CDR3 is TGTGCCAGCAGTTACGCCGGGGTCACTGAAGCTTTCTTT.

This chain joins TRBV6-5 and TRBJ2-7; TRBD2 agrees at 7 bases. The germline V gene has CDR1 MNHEY and CDR2 SVGAGI. The J segment lost 4 bases and the V segment lost 6 bases, leaving 12 bases of the junction unmatched. The CDR3 contains 15 residues. The chain's CDR3 is CASSPGGGQVYEQYF. DNA for the CDR3: TGTGCCAGCAGCCCCGGGGGAGGGCAGGTTTACGAGCAGTACTTC.

This sequence joins TRBV4-1 and TRBJ1-1; D is ambiguous. This CDR3 has 14 amino acids. V was shortened by 1 base and J by 1 base, with 7 bases between the two germline ends. CDR1 and CDR2 (germline): MGHRA, YSYEKL. CDR3 residues: CASSQVSGNTEAFF. DNA of the CDR3: TGCGCCAGCAGCCAAGTCTCGGGGAACACTGAAGCTTTCTTT.

The rearrangement links TRBV5-1 to TRBJ1-1; D is possibly TRBD1 (6 bases). Per germline, CDR1 SGHRS and CDR2 YFSETQ. CDR3 size: 14 residues. Trimming took off 4 bases at V and 5 bases at J, with 15 bases between the two ends. The CDR3 sequence is CASSQRGGKTEAFF. The CDR3 region has the DNA TGCGCCAGCAGCCAAAGGGGGGGTAAAACTGAAGCTTTCTTT. The complete variable domain, with remaining parts taken from reference TRBV5-1 and TRBJ1-1, reads KAGVTQTPRYLIKTRGQQVTLSCSPISGHRSVSWYQQTPGQGLQFLFEYFSETQRNKGNFPGRFSGRQFSNSRSEMNVSTLELGDSALYLCASSQRGGKTEAFFGQGTRLTVV.

This sequence joins TRBV28 and TRBJ2-7; 8 nucleotides agree with TRBD1. V trimming: 3 bases; J trimming: 6 bases; junction bases outside the gene matches: 10. This CDR3 is 15 amino acids long. The germline gives CDR1 MDHEN, CDR2 SYDVKM. The CDR3 DNA sequence: TGTGCCAGCAGTTTGTGGGCAGGGGGCTCAAGCGAGCAGTACTTC. Residues: CASSLWAGGSSEQYF.